The TCR beta chain described here comes from a study of Ad26.COV2.S vaccination and SARS-CoV-2 variants. About the study: Once or twice, 56 days apart, Ad26.COV2.S was delivered intramuscularly.

Indicated treatment: around 19 received Ad26.COV2.S at low or high dose, single or two shots; roughly five received placebo; per-sample allocation not given. The samples date from day 63 after the first vaccine or placebo injection. Adults aged 18-55 years in Boston included the donor. Produced via immunoSEQ multiplex PCR; TCRdb's table is partial and in-frame only. This table has under 600,000 clones, about nine tenths appearing once. The length of the CDR3 is 18 residues. Germline V gene sequence: CDR1 SGDLS, CDR2 YYNGEE. V shed 3 bases and J shed 0 bases, with 20 bases lying between them. V usage is TRBV9 and J usage is TRBJ2-3, with D perhaps being TRBD1 or TRBD2 (6 bases each). This receptor was obtained from a person between 18 and 59 years old who received the Ad26.COV2.S COVID-19 vaccine or a placebo. The sample consisted of peripheral blood, taken in a trial of Ad26.COV2.S vaccine versus placebo. The CDR3 DNA reads TGTGCCAGCAGCGGACTAGGTGGAGGGGGGAGTAGCACAGATACGCAGTATTTT. It encodes CASSGLGGGGSSTDTQYF. Supplemented by reference TRBV9 and TRBJ2-3, the full variable domain reads DSGVTQTPKHLITATGQRVTLRCSPRSGDLSVYWYQQSLDQGLQFLIQYYNGEERAKGNILERFSAQQFPDLHSELNLSSLELGDSALYFCASSGLGGGGSSTDTQYFGPGTRLTVL.